The text below deals with one T cell receptor beta chain. The antigen is unknown. The read ends 3 residues early relative to the CDR3; the germline J gene fills the gap. TCRdb's table, derived via immunoSEQ multiplex PCR, lists solely in-frame clones and lacks some. The table counts roughly 48,000 clones; around 0.8% lies in the top ten. The CDR3 contains 14 residues. V lost 7 bases to trimming and J lost 4 bases; unmatched junction nucleotides: 9. The germline V gene encodes CDR1 SQVTM and CDR2 ANQGSEA. The sample belongs to a study of Tregs in tolerant kidney transplant recipients. Study-wide results and caveats: No direct test of biological reproducibility was done here.

This chain joins TRBV29-1 and TRBJ2-3, with 9 bases fitting TRBD2. Source: CD4+ T cells from blood, taken before the transplant. The TCR comes from a human donor who received a combined kidney and bone marrow transplant. This CDR3 is CSGALSGSADTQYF. CDR3 DNA, as far as it was read: TGCAGCGGGGCCCTTAGCGGGAGTGCAGATACG.